One sample yielded the 13 T cell receptor beta chains listed below, sequenced in a study of blood T cells in healthy people across ages. A sample-barcoded 5' primer and a J-beta primer mix were used in a second PCR of roughly 7 to 12 cycles. Each CDR3 protein gets one entry after TCRdb re-called the 5' RACE reads with MiXCR. Of about 800,000 distinct CDR3 sequences in the sample, about 47% were seen once. The sequenced material came from blood. The receptors were sampled from a man at least 80 years old in good health.

V usage is TRBV30 and J usage is TRBJ1-2; TRBD1 aligns across 8 bases. From germline, CDR1 is GTSNPN and CDR2 SVGIG (reference sequence). The length of the CDR3 is 13 residues. V lost 5 bases to trimming and J lost 4 bases; unmatched junction nucleotides: 6. The CDR3 reads CAWETGVGYGYTF. CDR3 sequence (DNA): TGTGCCTGGGAGACAGGGGTTGGCTATGGCTACACCTTC.

About this clonotype itself: This sequence may be a read error, since a much larger clone differs from it by one base. The chain carries TRBV12-3 or TRBV12-4 and TRBJ2-7; D might be TRBD2 (5 bases). CDR3 length: 13 residues. CDR3 amino acids: CASQRAITYELYF. For the CDR3, the DNA is TGTGCCAGTCAGAGGGCCATAACCTACGAGCTGTACTTC.

CDR3 bases: TGTGCCACCGGGGCTAGCGGGAGGATCGACAATGAGCAGTTCTTC. Protein sequence: CATGASGRIDNEQFF. The V and J genes are TRBV24-1 and TRBJ2-1, with 11 bases that match TRBD2. Trimming removed 9 bases from V and 5 bases from J; junction bases left unmatched: 8. The V gene's germline CDR1 is KGHDR and CDR2 SFDVKD. This CDR3 comprises 15 residues.

This clonotype appeared once. The CDR3 DNA sequence: TGCGCCAGCAGCCAAGATACGGACAGATTCTACAATGAGCAGTTCTTC. It codes for CASSQDTDRFYNEQFF. The chain links TRBV4-3 to TRBJ2-1; TRBD1 is a possible D gene (6 bases). Trimming removed 0 bases at V and 3 bases at J, with 12 bases between. Germline assignment: CDR1 LGHNA and CDR2 YSLEER. This CDR3 region has 16 residues.

This clonotype was counted a single time. This chain connects TRBV28 to TRBJ2-3; 8 bases match TRBD2. This CDR3 is built from 16 residues. Germline V gene lookup returns CDR1 MDHEN and CDR2 SYDVKM. Germline trimming cut 8 bases from V and 0 bases from J; bases unmatched to any gene: 10. The CDR3 DNA reads as TGTGCCAGCGGATTGACGGGGGGGCTCAGCACAGATACGCAGTATTTT. This gives the protein CASGLTGGLSTDTQYF.

This sequence joins TRBV20-1 and TRBJ2-1; a possible D gene is TRBD1 (5 bases). The J call may be faulty, since TRBJ2-7 better matches the DNA end. The CDR3 has 12 amino acids. Germline CDR1 and CDR2: DFQATT and SNEGSKA (reference sequence). The CDR3 is CSGQGKGNEQYF. The CDR3 bases are TGCAGTGGGCAGGGAAAAGGCAATGAGCAGTACTTC.

The sample holds a few counts of this clonotype. The chain is built from TRBV19 and TRBJ2-5; TRBD1 aligns across 8 bases. Germline assignment: CDR1 LNHDA and CDR2 SQIVND (reference sequence). The V gene end was trimmed by 4 bases and the J gene end by 5 bases; junction bases not matched to a gene: 9. The CDR3 is 15 residues long. This chain's CDR3 is CASSTPGRGRETQYF. CDR3 sequence (DNA): TGTGCCAGTAGTACCCCTGGCAGGGGGCGGGAGACCCAGTACTTC.

This sequence joins TRBV12-3 or TRBV12-4 and TRBJ2-1; a possible D gene is TRBD2 (5 bases). V was clipped by 7 bases and J by 0 bases, with 10 bases between them. The length of the CDR3 is 14 residues. CDR3 nucleotide sequence: TGTGCCAGCAATCGGGGTTACTCCTACAATGAGCAGTTCTTC. This sequence encodes CASNRGYSYNEQFF.

The chain couples TRBV29-1 to TRBJ1-2, with D perhaps TRBD1 (5 bases). Germline CDR1 SQVTM, CDR2 ANQGSEA. This CDR3 spans 13 amino acids. The germline V and J ends were trimmed by 6 bases and 8 bases, with 19 bases remaining between them. In nucleotides, the CDR3 is TGCAGCGTCCAGTGGGGGGGTTTAGGCGGCTACACCTTC. This translates into CSVQWGGLGGYTF. Looking up the rest from reference TRBV29-1 and TRBJ1-2 gives the full variable domain: SAVISQKPSRDICQRGTSLTIQCQVDSQVTMMFWYRQQPGQSLTLIATANQGSEATYESGFVIDKFPISRPNLTFSTLTVSNMSPEDSSIYLCSVQWGGLGGYTFGSGTRLTVV.

The chain employs TRBV7-6 and TRBJ2-6, with unresolved D. CDR1 and CDR2 (germline): SGHVS, FNYEAQ. The V and J ends lost 4 bases and 1 base respectively, with 14 bases between them. This CDR3 comprises 17 residues. The CDR3 nucleotides are TGTGCCAGCAGCTCTAACAGACCGACTTCTGGGGCCAACGTCCTGACTTTC. It specifies CASSSNRPTSGANVLTF. The full variable domain, with the rest looked up from reference TRBV7-6 and TRBJ2-6, is GAGVSQSPRYKVTKRGQDVALRCDPISGHVSLYWYRQALGQGPEFLTYFNYEAQQDKSGLPNDRFSAERPEGSISTLTIQRTEQRDSAMYRCASSSNRPTSGANVLTFGAGSRLTVL.

This clonotype was picked up a small number of times. The rearrangement uses TRBV10-3 and TRBJ2-7; D remains ambiguous. The V end was cut by 0 bases, the J end by 1 base, with 4 bases between. CDR1 and CDR2 from the germline V gene are ENHRY and SYGVKD. The CDR3 runs 13 residues. Written as DNA, the CDR3 is TGTGCCATCAGTGAGTCAGGGTCCTACGAGCAGTACTTC. The encoded protein is CAISESGSYEQYF.

This clonotype was counted only a few times. The V call is TRBV25-1, the J call TRBJ2-2; TRBD1 is a possible D gene (6 bases). Germline V gene sequence: CDR1 MGHDK, CDR2 SYGVNS. The CDR3 consists of 16 residues. Trimming shortened V by 6 bases and J by 1 base, and 15 bases separated the two germline ends. CDR3 nucleotide sequence: TGTGCCAGCAGGGGGAGTGGGACATTGAACACCGGGGAGCTGTTTTTT. Protein: CASRGSGTLNTGELFF. Supplemented by reference TRBV25-1 and TRBJ2-2, the full variable domain reads EADIYQTPRYLVIGTGKKITLECSQTMGHDKMYWYQQDPGMELHLIHYSYGVNSTEKGDLSSESTVSRIRTEHFPLTLESARPSHTSQYLCASRGSGTLNTGELFFGEGSRLTVL.

V is TRBV3-1 and J is TRBJ1-2; TRBD1 matches at 8 bases. Germline CDR1 LGHDT, CDR2 YNNKEL (reference sequence). The V gene end was trimmed by 5 bases and the J gene end by 4 bases; junction bases not matched to a gene: 6. The CDR3 sequence is 14 residues long. CDR3 residues: CASSAPDRVYGYTF. The CDR3 DNA follows: TGTGCCAGCAGCGCCCCGGACAGGGTCTATGGCTACACCTTC.